This paragraph reports one T cell receptor (beta chain). The target antigen is unknown. Assay: immunoSEQ multiplex PCR; the TCRdb copy retains only in-frame clones and omits some. The profile shows around 35,000 clones, 80% to 95% of them singletons. Time point denoted: new active TB diagnosis, blood taken before or within 7 days of starting treatment. Included patients were adults of at least 18, HIV-seronegative, South African. This record belongs to a study of T cells in tuberculosis. Whole-study results and caveats: A GMM-specific repertoire classifier reached roughly 90% accuracy, AUROC roughly 0.87.

The source of this sequence is an adult with tuberculosis. Sequencing used PBMCs, obtained at tuberculosis diagnosis.

The CDR3 DNA is TGTGCCAGCAGCTCTCCTCTCGGGGGAAACAATCAGCCCCAGCATTTT. Its protein product is CASSSPLGGNNQPQHF. The V call is TRBV28, the J call TRBJ1-5; a weak D match, TRBD1 (5 bases). V dropped 6 bases and J dropped 3 bases, with 18 bases sitting between them. The CDR3 sequence is 16 residues long. The germline gives CDR1 MDHEN, CDR2 SYDVKM.